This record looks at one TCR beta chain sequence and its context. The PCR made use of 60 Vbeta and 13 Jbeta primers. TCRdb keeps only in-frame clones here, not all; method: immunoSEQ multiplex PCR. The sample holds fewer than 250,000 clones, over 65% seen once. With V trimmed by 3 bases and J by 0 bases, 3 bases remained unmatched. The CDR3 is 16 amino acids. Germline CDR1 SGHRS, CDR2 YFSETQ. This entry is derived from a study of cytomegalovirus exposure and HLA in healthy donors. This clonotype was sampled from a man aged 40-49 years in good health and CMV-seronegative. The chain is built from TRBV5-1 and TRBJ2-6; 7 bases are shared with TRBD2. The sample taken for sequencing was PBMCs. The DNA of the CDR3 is TGCGCCAGCAGCTCCGGCGGGGGCTCTGGGGCCAACGTCCTGACTTTC. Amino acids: CASSSGGGSGANVLTF.